These T cell receptor beta chains were read from a single sample in a study of shared clonotypes between healthy human individuals. Clones were read by immunoSEQ multiplex PCR, and TCRdb kept only the in-frame ones, dropping some. The sample has some 980,000 clones, over 60% seen once. Sequencing was carried out using memory CD4+ T cells sorted from blood. The receptor source for this set is a man younger than 30 in good health. Both conserved end residues are part of each CDR3. A D gene is named only where the DNA matches it firmly. For some rows the clone size is stated as once, few or many, or as a class when expanded; others skip it.

.,TRBJ1-5,TRBV15,many,CATSRDHQPQHF,TGTGCCACCAGCAGAGATCATCAGCCCCAGCATTTT
.,TRBJ1-1,TRBV27,few,CASKSLGLEAFF,TGTGCCAGCAAATCCCTCGGCCTTGAAGCTTTCTTT
.,TRBJ1-1,TRBV5-4,.,CASSLSGMNTEAFF,TGTGCCAGCAGCTTGTCAGGGATGAACACTGAAGCTTTCTTT
TRBD2,TRBJ2-4,TRBV2,.,CASSTGLAGGKNIQYF,TGTGCCAGCAGTACAGGACTAGCGGGGGGCAAAAACATTCAGTACTTC
.,TRBJ2-7,TRBV5-6,.,CASSFGRSYEQYF,TGTGCCAGCAGCTTCGGACGGAGCTACGAGCAGTACTTC
.,TRBJ2-1,TRBV15,.,CATSKIGYNEQFF,TGTGCCACCAGCAAGATAGGTTACAATGAGCAGTTCTTC
.,TRBJ2-2,TRBV5-1,.,CASSLEAAPGGELFF,TGCGCCAGCAGCTTGGAGGCGGCCCCCGGTGGGGAGCTGTTTTTT
.,TRBJ2-5,TRBV6-5,.,CASSQGETQYF,TGTGCCAGTTCTCAAGGCGAGACCCAGTACTTC
.,TRBJ2-5,TRBV25-1,many,CASSPGHLQETQYF,TGTGCCAGCAGTCCGGGACACCTTCAAGAGACCCAGTACTTC
.,TRBJ1-2,TRBV2,.,CASRTRVPNYGYTF,TGTGCCAGCAGGACTAGAGTACCGAACTATGGCTACACCTTC
.,TRBJ2-3,TRBV20-1,.,CGALFGDTQYF,TGCGGAGCTCTTTTCGGGGATACGCAGTATTTT
.,TRBJ2-7,TRBV12-5,.,CASGLFSVDGEQYF,TGTGCTAGTGGTCTCTTCTCGGTAGACGGCGAGCAGTACTTC
.,TRBJ2-4,TRBV7-9,once,CASSFSGGNQNIQYF,TGTGCCAGCAGCTTTTCTGGGGGCAACCAAAACATTCAGTACTTC
.,TRBJ2-5,TRBV7-3,.,CASSSSKVETQYF,TGTGCCAGCAGCTCTTCAAAGGTGGAGACCCAGTACTTC
.,TRBJ1-5,TRBV10-3,many,CAISPSNQPQHF,TGTGCCATTTCCCCTAGCAATCAGCCCCAGCATTTT
.,TRBJ2-3,TRBV5-1,.,CASRAGTSTDTQYF,TGCGCCAGCAGGGCCGGAACTAGCACAGATACGCAGTATTTT
.,TRBJ2-5,TRBV7-7,.,CASSPFGDPVAQYF,TGTGCTAGCAGCCCTTTCGGCGATCCAGTGGCCCAGTACTTC
TRBD1,TRBJ2-1,TRBV5-6,.,CASSLLTGYNEQFF,TGTGCCAGCAGCTTGTTGACAGGGTACAATGAGCAGTTCTTC
.,TRBJ2-7,TRBV6-5,once,CASSPQVAHSYEQYF,TGTGCCAGCAGTCCACAGGTTGCCCATTCCTACGAGCAGTACTTC
.,TRBJ1-6,TRBV9,once,CASSVGGQGNSPLHF,TGTGCCAGCAGCGTGGGGGGCCAGGGGAATTCACCCCTCCACTTT
TRBD1,TRBJ2-7,TRBV28,.,CASNRGREQYF,TGTGCCAGCAACAGGGGTAGGGAGCAGTACTTC
.,TRBJ1-1,TRBV2,.,CASRWAGTEAFF,TGTGCCAGCCGCTGGGCGGGGACTGAAGCTTTCTTT
.,TRBJ1-5,TRBV6-6,.,CASTSPNQPQHF,TGTGCCAGCACGTCGCCTAATCAGCCCCAGCATTTT